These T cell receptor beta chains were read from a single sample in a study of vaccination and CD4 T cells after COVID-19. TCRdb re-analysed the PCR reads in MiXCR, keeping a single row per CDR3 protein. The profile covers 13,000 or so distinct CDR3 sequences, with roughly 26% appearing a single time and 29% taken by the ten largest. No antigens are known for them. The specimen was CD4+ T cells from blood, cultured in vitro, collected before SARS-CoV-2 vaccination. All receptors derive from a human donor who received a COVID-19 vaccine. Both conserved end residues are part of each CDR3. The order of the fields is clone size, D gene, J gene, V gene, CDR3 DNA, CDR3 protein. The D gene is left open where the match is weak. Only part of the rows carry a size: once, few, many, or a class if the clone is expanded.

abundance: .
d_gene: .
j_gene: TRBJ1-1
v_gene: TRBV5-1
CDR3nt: TGCGCCAGCAGCTCCCGACCACTTGACGGAATGAACACTGAAGCTTTCTTT
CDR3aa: CASSSRPLDGMNTEAFF

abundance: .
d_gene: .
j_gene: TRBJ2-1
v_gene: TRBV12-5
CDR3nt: TGTGCTAGTGGTTTGGTATTGGGCAGCCCAAACTACAATGAGCAGTTCTTC
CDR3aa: CASGLVLGSPNYNEQFF

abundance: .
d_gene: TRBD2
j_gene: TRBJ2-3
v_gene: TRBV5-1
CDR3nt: TGCGCCAGCAGCTTGGACGGGAGGGGGACAGATACGCAGTATTTT
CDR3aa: CASSLDGRGTDTQYF

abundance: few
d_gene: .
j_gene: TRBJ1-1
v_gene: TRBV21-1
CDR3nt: TGTGCCAGCAGCACCCAGGGGAGGACTGAAGCTTTCTTT
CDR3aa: CASSTQGRTEAFF

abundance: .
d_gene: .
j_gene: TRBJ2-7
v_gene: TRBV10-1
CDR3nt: TGCGCCAGCAGTGAAGAGGGGGGACCTCCCTACGAGCAGTACTTC
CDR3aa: CASSEEGGPPYEQYF

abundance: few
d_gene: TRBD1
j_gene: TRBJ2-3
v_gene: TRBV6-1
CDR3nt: TGTGCCGGAAATGTAGGACAGGGCACAGATACGCAGTATTTT
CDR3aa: CAGNVGQGTDTQYF

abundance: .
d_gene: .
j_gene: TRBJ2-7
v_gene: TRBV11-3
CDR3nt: TGTGCCAGCAGCTTAGGAGGGGCGGACGAGCGGTACTTC
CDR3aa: CASSLGGADERYF

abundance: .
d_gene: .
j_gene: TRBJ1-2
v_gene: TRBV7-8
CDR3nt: TGTGCCAGCAGCCTCTCAGGGCAGAGTTTTAACTATGGCTACACCTTC
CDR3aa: CASSLSGQSFNYGYTF

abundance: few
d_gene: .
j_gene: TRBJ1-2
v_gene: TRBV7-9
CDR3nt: TGTGCCAGCAGCAGTCCCGCCCAAAATAGCAACTATGGCTACACCTTC
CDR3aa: CASSSPAQNSNYGYTF

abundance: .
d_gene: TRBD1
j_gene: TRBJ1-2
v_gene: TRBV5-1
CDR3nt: TGCGCCAGCAGCCCACCCTCCCCTCAGGGGGCCTATGGCTACACCTTC
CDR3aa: CASSPPSPQGAYGYTF

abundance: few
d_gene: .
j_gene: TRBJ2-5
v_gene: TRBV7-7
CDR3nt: TGTGCCAGCAGCCGCGGGACCCAGGAAGAGACCCAGTACTTC
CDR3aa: CASSRGTQEETQYF

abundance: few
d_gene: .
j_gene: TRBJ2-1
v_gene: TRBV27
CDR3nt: TGTGCCAGCAGTTTATATGGGTACAATGAGCAGTTCTTC
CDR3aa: CASSLYGYNEQFF

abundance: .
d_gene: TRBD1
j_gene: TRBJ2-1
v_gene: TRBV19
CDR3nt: TGTGCCAGTAGTCTCCGGGACAGGCGCAATGAGCAGTTCTTC
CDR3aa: CASSLRDRRNEQFF

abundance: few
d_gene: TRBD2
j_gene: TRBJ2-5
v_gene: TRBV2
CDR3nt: TGTGCCAGCAGTGAACCAGACTCAGGGACGGCGGGAGGAGAGACCCAGTACTTC
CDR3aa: CASSEPDSGTAGGETQYF

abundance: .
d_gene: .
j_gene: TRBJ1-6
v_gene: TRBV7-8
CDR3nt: TGTGCCAGCAGCTTAGCGGGACATAGCTCCTATAATTCACCCCTCCACTTT
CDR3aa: CASSLAGHSSYNSPLHF

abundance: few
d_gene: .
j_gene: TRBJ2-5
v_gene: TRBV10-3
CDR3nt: TGTGCCATCAGTGAGTCCAAGGGACTTGCACAAGAGACCCAGTACTTC
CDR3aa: CAISESKGLAQETQYF

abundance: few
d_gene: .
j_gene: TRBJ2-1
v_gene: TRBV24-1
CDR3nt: TGTGCCACCAGGCCGGGACACAACCCTTACAATGAGCAGTTCTTC
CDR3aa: CATRPGHNPYNEQFF

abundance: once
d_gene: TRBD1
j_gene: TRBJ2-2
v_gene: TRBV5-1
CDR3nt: TGCGCCAGCAGCCCAACGGGACAGGGAGCCACCGGGGAGCTGTTTTTT
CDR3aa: CASSPTGQGATGELFF

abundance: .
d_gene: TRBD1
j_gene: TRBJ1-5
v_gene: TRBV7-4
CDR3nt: TGTGCCAGCAGCGTAGGCATAGGGGGCCTCAATCAGCCCCAGCATTTT
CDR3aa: CASSVGIGGLNQPQHF

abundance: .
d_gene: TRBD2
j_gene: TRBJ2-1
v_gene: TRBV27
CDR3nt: TGTGCCAGCAGTTTAGGACTAGCGGGGGGGTACAATGAGCAGTTCTTC
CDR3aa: CASSLGLAGGYNEQFF

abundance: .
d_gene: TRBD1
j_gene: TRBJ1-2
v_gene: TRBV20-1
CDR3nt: TGCAGTGCTAGAGTCCTGCGGACAGGGGGCCTTTACTATGGCTACACCTTC
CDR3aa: CSARVLRTGGLYYGYTF

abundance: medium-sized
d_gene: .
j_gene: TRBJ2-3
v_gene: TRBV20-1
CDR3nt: TGCAGTGCTAGACGAGACGGATCAGATACGCAGTATTTT
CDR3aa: CSARRDGSDTQYF

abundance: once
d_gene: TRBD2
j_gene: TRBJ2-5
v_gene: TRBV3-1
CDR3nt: TGTGCCAGCAGTCAGACAAGGACTAGACAAGAGACCCAGTACTTC
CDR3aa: CASSQTRTRQETQYF

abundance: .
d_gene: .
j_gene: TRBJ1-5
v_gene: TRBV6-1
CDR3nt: TGTGCCAGCAGTGAATGGGGTTATAGCAATCAGCCCCAGCATTTT
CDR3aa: CASSEWGYSNQPQHF

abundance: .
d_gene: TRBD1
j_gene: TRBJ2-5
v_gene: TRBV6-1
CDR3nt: TGTGCCAGCAGAAAACAGGGGGAAGAGACCCAGTACTTC
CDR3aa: CASRKQGEETQYF

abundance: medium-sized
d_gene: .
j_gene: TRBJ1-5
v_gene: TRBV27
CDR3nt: TGTGCCAGCTCGCCACGAGGTGTAATTAGCAATCAGCCCCAGCATTTT
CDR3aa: CASSPRGVISNQPQHF

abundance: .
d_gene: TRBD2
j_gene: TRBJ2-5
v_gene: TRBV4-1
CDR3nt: TGCGCCAGCAGCCATCCCGGACTAGCGGGGGGGCCGGAACGGGAGACCCAGTACTTC
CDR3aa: CASSHPGLAGGPERETQYF

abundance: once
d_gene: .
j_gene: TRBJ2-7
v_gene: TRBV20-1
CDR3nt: TGCAGTGCCCTCTTTCTAGCACCCACCTCCTACGAGCAGTACTTC
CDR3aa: CSALFLAPTSYEQYF

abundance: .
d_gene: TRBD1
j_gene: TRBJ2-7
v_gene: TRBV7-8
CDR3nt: TGTGCCAGCAGCTTAAACAGGGGCGACGAGCAGTACTTC
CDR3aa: CASSLNRGDEQYF

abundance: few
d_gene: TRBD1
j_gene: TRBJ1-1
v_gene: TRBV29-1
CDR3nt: TGCAGCGTTGAGAGGACAGGGGTGGGCACTGAAGCTTTCTTT
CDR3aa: CSVERTGVGTEAFF

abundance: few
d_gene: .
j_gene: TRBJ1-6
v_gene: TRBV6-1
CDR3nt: TGTGCCAGCAGTGAAAGGGGCCGGGGAGTTGATAATTCACCCCTCCACTTT
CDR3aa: CASSERGRGVDNSPLHF

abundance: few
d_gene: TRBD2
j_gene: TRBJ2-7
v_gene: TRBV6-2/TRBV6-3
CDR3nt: TGTGCCAGCAGATCGCGGGGGGGCTCCTACGAGCAGTACTTC
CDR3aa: CASRSRGGSYEQYF

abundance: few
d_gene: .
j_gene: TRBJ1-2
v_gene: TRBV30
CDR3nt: TGTGCCTGGAGTGTACTAGGGGCTGACTATGGCTACACCTTC
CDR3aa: CAWSVLGADYGYTF

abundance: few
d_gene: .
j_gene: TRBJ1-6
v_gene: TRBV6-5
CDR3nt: TGTGCCAGCAGTTACCCTCCCGGAGGGTACTATAATTCACCCCTCCACTTT
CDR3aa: CASSYPPGGYYNSPLHF

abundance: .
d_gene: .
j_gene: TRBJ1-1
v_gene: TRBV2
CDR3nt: TGTGCCAGCATCTCGGTGAGGAACACTGAAGCTTTCTTT
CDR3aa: CASISVRNTEAFF

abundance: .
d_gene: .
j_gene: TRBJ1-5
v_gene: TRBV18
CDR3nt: TGTGCCAGCTCACCACGAGGTAGTAAGTCCGTATATCAGCCCCAGCATTTT
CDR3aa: CASSPRGSKSVYQPQHF

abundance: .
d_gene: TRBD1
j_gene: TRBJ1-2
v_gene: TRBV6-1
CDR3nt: TGTGCCAGCAGCCCAGACAGGGGGATCTATGGCTACACCTTC
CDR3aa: CASSPDRGIYGYTF

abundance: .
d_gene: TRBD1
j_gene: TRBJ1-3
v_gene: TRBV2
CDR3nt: TGTGCCAGCAACCAAGGGACAGTCTCTGGAAACACCATATATTTT
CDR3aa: CASNQGTVSGNTIYF

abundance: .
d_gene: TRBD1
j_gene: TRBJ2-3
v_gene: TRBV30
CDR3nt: TGTGCCTGGAGTGCAGGACAGGGTTTATTGGATACGCAGTATTTT
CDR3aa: CAWSAGQGLLDTQYF

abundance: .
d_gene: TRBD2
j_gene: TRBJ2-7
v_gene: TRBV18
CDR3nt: TGTGCCAGCTCACCACCGCCGGGACTAGCAGGCGAGCAGTACTTC
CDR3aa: CASSPPPGLAGEQYF

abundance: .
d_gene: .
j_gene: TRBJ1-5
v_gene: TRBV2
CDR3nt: TGTGCCAGCGCCCGGGACTCCTATCAGCCCCAGCATTTT
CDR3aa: CASARDSYQPQHF

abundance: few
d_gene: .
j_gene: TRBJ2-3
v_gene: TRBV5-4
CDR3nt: TGTGCCAGCAGCTTGGGGCTAGCCATCACAGATACGCAGTATTTT
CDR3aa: CASSLGLAITDTQYF